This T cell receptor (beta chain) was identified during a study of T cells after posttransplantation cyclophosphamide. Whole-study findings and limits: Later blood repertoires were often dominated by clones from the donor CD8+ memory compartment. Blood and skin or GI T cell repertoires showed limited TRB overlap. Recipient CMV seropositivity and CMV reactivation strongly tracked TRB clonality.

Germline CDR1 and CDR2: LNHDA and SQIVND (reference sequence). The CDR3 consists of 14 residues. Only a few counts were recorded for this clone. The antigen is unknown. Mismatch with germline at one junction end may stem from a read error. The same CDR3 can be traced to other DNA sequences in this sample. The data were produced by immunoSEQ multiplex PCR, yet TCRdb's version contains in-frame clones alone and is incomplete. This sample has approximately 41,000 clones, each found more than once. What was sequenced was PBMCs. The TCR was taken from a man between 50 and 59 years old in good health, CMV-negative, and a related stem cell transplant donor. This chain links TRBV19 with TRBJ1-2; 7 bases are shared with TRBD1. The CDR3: CASSIATGLYGYTF. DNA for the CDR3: TGTGCCAGTAGCATAGCGACAGGGCTCTATGGCTACACCTTC.